The clone carrying this TCR beta chain was seen once. Each subset's genomic DNA was shared equally among a number of immunoSEQ plates. The input for sorted-subset replicate PCRs was about 200 ng DNA, about 30,000 T cell genomes. Clones were read by immunoSEQ multiplex PCR, and TCRdb kept only the in-frame ones, dropping some. The table shows about 2.3 million clones, with around 93% occurring only once. The data derive from a study of shared clonotypes between healthy human individuals. The CDR3 is 14 residues long. Trimming shortened V by 4 bases and J by 5 bases, and 12 bases separated the two germline ends. The germline V gene encodes CDR1 SGHNT and CDR2 YENEEA.

The chain uses TRBV11-3 and TRBJ2-1; no definite D call. This clonotype originated in a man between 18 and 35 years old in good health. Some clones in this sample may be carry-over from other donors' samples. What was sequenced was naive CD4+ T cells from PBMCs. Subset noted: CD45RA+ positively selected. The CDR3: CASSYRSGDNEQFF. CDR3 DNA sequence: TGTGCCAGCAGCTACCGCTCAGGAGACAATGAGCAGTTCTTC.